This TCR beta chain was obtained from a study of T cell responses to AZD1222 COVID-19 vaccine. Study findings and constraints: With two AZD1222 doses given, Spike-specific TCR breadth and depth both rose. CD4 TCRs associated with vaccination spanned spike, dominating at 160-218 and 743-854. It should be noted that donors were predominantly white British and more often female, and clonal diversity was possibly underestimated. Seropositive status at baseline applied to only 5 to 7 AZD1222 recipients.

Here immunoSEQ multiplex PCR was the method, and the copy in TCRdb shows in-frame clones only, minus some. Among 150,000 or so clones listed, 90% were seen once. Comment on this clone: The antigen remains unidentified.

The CDR3 extends over 15 amino acids. Germline V lookup: CDR1 MDHEN, CDR2 SYDVKM. Trimming removed 3 bases at V and 2 bases at J, with 11 bases between. The TCR originated in an adult in good health. The sequencing here drew on peripheral blood, taken on day 0 of AZD1222 vaccination. The chain links TRBV28 to TRBJ1-5; no clear D gene. CDR3 nucleotides: TGTGCCAGCAGTTTTCCGGGTTATGGCAATCAGCCCCAGCATTTT. It translates to CASSFPGYGNQPQHF.